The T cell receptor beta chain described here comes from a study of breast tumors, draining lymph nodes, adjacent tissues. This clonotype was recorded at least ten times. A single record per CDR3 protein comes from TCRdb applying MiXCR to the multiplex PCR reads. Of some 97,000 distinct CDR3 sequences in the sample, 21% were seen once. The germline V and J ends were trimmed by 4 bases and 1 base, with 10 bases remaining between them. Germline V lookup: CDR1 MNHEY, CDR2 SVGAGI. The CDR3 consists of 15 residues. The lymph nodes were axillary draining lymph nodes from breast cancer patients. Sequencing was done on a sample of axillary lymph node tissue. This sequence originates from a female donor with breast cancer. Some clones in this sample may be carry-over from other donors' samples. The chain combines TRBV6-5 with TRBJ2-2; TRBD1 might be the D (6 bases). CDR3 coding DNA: TGTGCCAGCAGTTTTGACAGGTGGAACACCGGGGAGCTGTTTTTT. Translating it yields CASSFDRWNTGELFF.